Following are 15 T cell receptor beta chains from one sample sequenced in a study of shared clonotypes between healthy human individuals. Profiled with immunoSEQ multiplex PCR; TCRdb holds only in-frame clones, not every one. The table records 2 million to 2.5 million clones, roughly 93% of them present only once. Sequenced: naive CD4+ T cells from PBMCs. Subset denoted: CD45RA+ positively selected. These receptors came from a man in his late teens or twenties in good health. Some clones in this sample may be carry-over from other donors' samples.

This clone was detected only a few times. The chain has TRBV4-3 and TRBJ1-1; D ambiguous. V lost 2 bases and J lost 1, with 17 bases in between. The germline CDR1 and CDR2 sequences are LGHNA and YSLEER. The CDR3 contains 17 residues. The CDR3 sequence is CASSQLTDYWGNTEAFF. The CDR3 bases are TGCGCCAGCAGCCAACTGACGGACTATTGGGGGAACACTGAAGCTTTCTTT.

This sequence joins TRBV30 and TRBJ1-2; 9 positions match TRBD1. V shed 1 base and J 4 bases; nucleotides not matched to a gene: 7. This CDR3 region has 15 residues. Germline V gene lookup returns CDR1 GTSNPN and CDR2 SVGIG (reference sequence). In nucleotides, the CDR3 is TGTGCCTGGAGTGCTGAAATACAGGGGGCCTATGGCTACACCTTC. Amino acid sequence: CAWSAEIQGAYGYTF.

The chain employs TRBV6-5 and TRBJ2-4; D is undetermined. The CDR3 is 11 residues long. Germline CDR1 MNHEY, CDR2 SVGAGI. Trimming shortened V by 0 bases and J by 13 bases, and 7 bases separated the two germline ends. Written as DNA, the CDR3 is TGTGCCAGCAGTTACTCCGGAGCGCAGTACTTC. Translation gives CASSYSGAQYF.

The V and J genes are TRBV28 and TRBJ2-1, with 10 bases lining up with TRBD2. Trimming cost V 0 bases and J 8 bases; bases outside gene matches: 4. Germline V gene sequence: CDR1 MDHEN, CDR2 SYDVKM. The CDR3 extends over 15 amino acids. CDR3 in DNA: TGTGCCAGCAGTTTATGGCTAGCGGGAGAGGATGAGCAGTTCTTC. Its protein is CASSLWLAGEDEQFF.

This sequence joins TRBV30 and TRBJ2-6; the match to TRBD1 covers 9 bases. CDR1 is GTSNPN, CDR2 SVGIG, per germline (reference sequence). The CDR3 runs 14 residues. J lost 7 bases, V lost 4 bases, and 5 bases had no gene match. The CDR3 loop is CAWNWGQGANVLTF. The CDR3 DNA reads TGTGCCTGGAATTGGGGACAGGGAGCCAACGTCCTGACTTTC.

The chain is built from TRBV5-3 and TRBJ2-1; TRBD1 aligns across 7 bases. TRBV5-3 is sorted into the ORF group, with uncertain function. The V gene end was trimmed by 2 bases and the J gene end by 5 bases; junction bases not matched to a gene: 13. CDR3 length equals 17 residues. DNA for the CDR3: TGTGCCAGAAGCTTCCGAATCGACAGGGTGGAACACAATGAGCAGTTCTTC. The encoded protein is CARSFRIDRVEHNEQFF.

The chain recombines TRBV19 with TRBJ2-2; D is unclear. Germline CDR1 is LNHDA and CDR2 is SQIVND (reference sequence). The CDR3 covers 13 residues. Trimming removed 6 bases from V and 8 bases from J, with 13 bases in between. The CDR3 DNA follows: TGTGCCAGTAGAGGCATCGGTGGTGGGGAGCTGTTTTTT. Its translation is CASRGIGGGELFF.

This sequence joins TRBV28 and TRBJ2-7; 10 bases agree with TRBD1. The CDR3 sequence is 14 residues long. The V and J ends lost 5 bases and 4 bases, in that order; junction bases with no gene match: 5. Germline V CDR1 and CDR2: MDHEN, SYDVKM. This CDR3 reads CASSGRTGGYEQYF. The CDR3 DNA reads as TGTGCCAGCAGTGGCCGGACAGGGGGTTACGAGCAGTACTTC.

To note about this clone: The same CDR3 also results from other DNA sequences found in this sample. This chain connects TRBV9 to TRBJ1-4; no clear D gene. Germline V CDR1 and CDR2: SGDLS, YYNGEE. The CDR3 covers 15 residues. Between the trimmed V and J ends, which lost 0 bases and 0 bases, there was a span of 6 bases. For the CDR3, the DNA is TGTGCCAGCAGCGTAGTTGGCACAACTAATGAAAAACTGTTTTTT. Translating gives CASSVVGTTNEKLFF.

The rearrangement joins TRBV5-1 to TRBJ2-7; D gene uncertain. V was trimmed by 4 bases and J by 7 bases, leaving 21 bases between them. CDR1 is SGHRS and CDR2 is YFSETQ in the germline V gene. This CDR3 contains 15 residues. Here the CDR3 reads CASSPTDGTLGEQYF. The CDR3, as DNA: TGCGCCAGCAGCCCCACCGACGGCACCCTGGGGGAGCAGTACTTC.

This clone appeared a single time. This sequence joins TRBV5-6 and TRBJ2-2; no clear D gene. CDR3 length equals 15 residues. Germline CDR1 and CDR2: SGHDT and YYEEEE. V lost 0 bases to trimming and J lost 4 bases, with 10 bases between them. The CDR3 DNA sequence: TGTGCCAGCAGCTTGGGTGCCTTAATCACCGGGGAGCTGTTTTTT. As protein: CASSLGALITGELFF. The entire variable domain, with the rest obtained from reference TRBV5-6 and TRBJ2-2, is as follows: DAGVTQSPTHLIKTRGQQVTLRCSPKSGHDTVSWYQQALGQGPQFIFQYYEEEERQRGNFPDRFSGHQFPNYSSELNVNALLLGDSALYLCASSLGALITGELFFGEGSRLTVL.

This clone turned up a few times. The rearrangement joins TRBV27 to TRBJ1-1; D uncertain. The CDR3 totals 13 residues. Germline V gene sequence: CDR1 MNHEY, CDR2 SMNVEV (reference sequence). Trimming shortened V by 4 bases and J by 2 bases, and 8 bases separated the two germline ends. In DNA form, the CDR3 reads TGTGCCAGCAGTTGGGGTACCAACACTGAAGCTTTCTTT. It encodes CASSWGTNTEAFF.

This chain links TRBV6-5 with TRBJ2-7; D not certain. The CDR3 has 12 residues. CDR1 MNHEY and CDR2 SVGAGI come from the germline V gene. Trimming left V 10 bases short and J 3 bases short, with 13 bases between. This CDR3 is CATGTGIYEQYF. The CDR3 region has the DNA TGTGCCACTGGAACGGGCATCTACGAGCAGTACTTC.

J is TRBJ1-3 and V is TRBV15, with 9 bases fitting TRBD1. This CDR3 region has 17 residues. Losses at the gene ends were 1 base for V and 1 base for J; bases not matched to a gene: 5. Looked up from germline, CDR1 is LNHNV and CDR2 is YYDKDF (reference sequence). The chain's CDR3 is CATSRGDRAFSGNTIYF. The CDR3 DNA reads TGTGCCACCAGCAGAGGGGACAGGGCTTTTTCTGGAAACACCATATATTTT.

The CDR3 spells CASSKDPGQGTEQYF. DNA of the CDR3: TGTGCCAGCAGCAAGGACCCGGGACAGGGGACCGAGCAGTACTTC. The chain has TRBV11-1 and TRBJ2-7; 10 positions match TRBD1. V lost 5 bases and J lost 6; bases outside the gene matches: 10. This CDR3 region has 15 residues. Germline assignment: CDR1 SGHAT and CDR2 FQDESV (reference sequence).